This entry lists 17 T cell receptor beta chains sequenced from one sample in a study of T cells in localized non-small cell lung cancer. Method: immunoSEQ multiplex PCR; TCRdb's copy keeps in-frame clones and lacks some. The sample contains tens of thousands of clones, just under 85% of which appear only once. Sample: peripheral blood, taken before any cancer treatment. The origin of the receptors is a man between 35 and 75 years old with stage I lung adenocarcinoma.

The chain is built from TRBV11-2 and TRBJ1-1; unclear D gene. Germline V gene data show CDR1 as SGHAT and CDR2 as FQNNGV. The CDR3 contains 12 residues. The ends were cut back, 6 bases at V and 1 base at J, with 6 bases in the middle. The CDR3 is CASSTGNTEAFF. The DNA for the CDR3 is TGTGCCAGCAGTACCGGGAACACTGAAGCTTTCTTT. The complete variable domain, with remaining parts taken from reference TRBV11-2 and TRBJ1-1, reads EAGVAQSPRYKIIEKRQSVAFWCNPISGHATLYWYQQILGQGPKLLIQFQNNGVVDDSQLPKDRFSAERLKGVDSTLKIQPAKLEDSAVYLCASSTGNTEAFFGQGTRLTVV.

A few counts support this clone. This rearrangement joins TRBV27 to TRBJ2-4, with 10 bases that match TRBD2. Losses at the gene ends were 2 bases for V and 2 bases for J; bases not matched to a gene: 3. Germline V lookup: CDR1 MNHEY, CDR2 SMNVEV (reference sequence). The CDR3 consists of 16 residues. The CDR3 is CASSLSGGATKNIQYF. CDR3 DNA: TGTGCCAGCAGTTTAAGCGGGGGGGCGACCAAAAACATTCAGTACTTC.

The rearrangement uses TRBV7-9 and TRBJ2-2; D is uncertain. Looked up from germline, CDR1 is SEHNR and CDR2 is FQNEAQ (reference sequence). The CDR3 is made up of 13 amino acids. The V gene lost 7 bases and the J gene lost 5 bases, with 11 bases spanning the gap. The CDR3 nucleotides are TGTGCCAGCACCACCGATTTTACCGGGGAGCTGTTTTTT. This codes for CASTTDFTGELFF.

The rearrangement links TRBV7-8 to TRBJ2-1, with 8 positions matching TRBD2. Trimming cost V 5 bases and J 7 bases; bases outside gene matches: 7. Germline loops: CDR1 SGHVS, CDR2 FQNEAQ. The CDR3 covers 14 residues. CDR3 in DNA: TGTGCCAGCAGCCCCCTGGGGACTAGAAATGAGCAGTTCTTC. Translated, it gives CASSPLGTRNEQFF.

A few counts support this clone. This chain joins TRBV7-8 and TRBJ1-4; D gene unclear. Per germline, CDR1 SGHVS and CDR2 FQNEAQ. Trimming removed 1 base from V and 3 bases from J, with 9 bases in between. CDR3 length equals 15 residues. CDR3 in amino acids: CASSLDRYSNEKLFF. The CDR3 DNA is TGTGCCAGCAGCTTAGATAGGTACTCTAATGAAAAACTGTTTTTT.

The rearrangement joins TRBV30 to TRBJ1-2; 8 bases match TRBD1. V lost 2 bases to trimming and J lost 5 bases; unmatched junction nucleotides: 7. The CDR3 runs to 14 residues. Germline V CDR1 and CDR2: GTSNPN, SVGIG (reference sequence). DNA of the CDR3: TGTGCCTGGAGTTCACTGCACAGGGGGTATGGCTACACCTTC. Its translation is CAWSSLHRGYGYTF.

The rearrangement uses TRBV6-4 and TRBJ2-7; 9 positions match TRBD1. Trimming removed 7 bases from V and 2 bases from J; junction bases left unmatched: 9. There are 15 residues in the CDR3. In germline, CDR1 is MRHNA, CDR2 SNTAGT. The CDR3 nucleotides read TGTGCCAGCATCCCAAAGCGGGACAGGGCCTACGAGCAGTACTTC. Translating it yields CASIPKRDRAYEQYF.

This chain connects TRBV14 to TRBJ2-3, with TRBD1 matching 7 bases. Germline values: CDR1 SGHDN, CDR2 FVKESK. Losses at the gene ends were 3 bases for V and 0 bases for J; bases not matched to a gene: 6. The CDR3 is made up of 16 amino acids. Here the CDR3 reads CASSHGTATSTDTQYF. CDR3 DNA: TGTGCCAGCAGCCACGGGACAGCCACTAGCACAGATACGCAGTATTTT.

The chain carries TRBV6-5 and TRBJ1-5, with D perhaps matching TRBD1 (6 bases). V lost 7 bases, J lost 4 bases, and 14 bases lay in between. Germline assignment: CDR1 MNHEY and CDR2 SVGAGI. This CDR3 spans 14 amino acids. The CDR3 spells CASKYRVGNQPQHF. The CDR3 nucleotides are TGTGCCAGCAAATACAGGGTTGGGAATCAGCCCCAGCATTTT.

J is TRBJ2-1 and V is TRBV19; 12 nucleotides align to TRBD2. Germline CDR1 reads LNHDA; CDR2 reads SQIVND (reference sequence). The CDR3 is 15 amino acids. Trimming took 9 bases from V and 4 from J; bases not matched to a gene: 7. CDR3 DNA sequence: TGTGCCAGCGCCCGGACTAGCGGGAAGTACAATGAGCAGTTCTTC. Residues: CASARTSGKYNEQFF.

The rearrangement links TRBV10-2 to TRBJ2-1; D possibly corresponds to TRBD2 (6 bases). Trimming left V 2 bases short and J 6 bases short, with 17 bases between. Germline V gene lookup returns CDR1 WSHSY and CDR2 SAAADI. The CDR3 is 16 residues long. In DNA form, the CDR3 reads TGCGCCAGCAGTGAGGGAACTAGCCCCCGCCTCAATGAGCAGTTCTTC. It codes for CASSEGTSPRLNEQFF.

Notes on this clone: One end of the junction fails to match germline, which may point to a read error. The genes are TRBV7-7 and TRBJ2-7; the D gene is possibly TRBD2 (6 bases). Germline V gene sequence: CDR1 SSHAT, CDR2 FNYEAQ (reference sequence). The CDR3 totals 19 residues. This CDR3 is CASNEVPLPIEWDWYEQYF. DNA for the CDR3: TGTGCTAGCAACGAAGTCCCTCTTCCCATTGAGTGGGACTGGTACGAGCAGTACTTC. Complete variable domain (other parts from reference TRBV7-7 and TRBJ2-7): GAGVSQSPRYKVTKRGQDVTLRCDPISSHATLYWYQQALGQGPEFLTYFNYEAQPDKSGLPSDRFSAERPEGSISTLTIQRTEQRDSAMYRCASNEVPLPIEWDWYEQYFGPGTRLTVT.

The chain uses TRBV7-3 and TRBJ1-3, with D perhaps TRBD1 (5 bases). The CDR3 is made up of 17 amino acids. Germline CDR1 and CDR2: SGHTA and FQGTGA. V was pared by 5 bases and J by 0 bases, with 17 bases between. The CDR3 sequence is CASSGPGAANSGNTIYF. DNA of the CDR3: TGTGCCAGCAGCGGTCCTGGGGCAGCGAACTCTGGAAACACCATATATTTT.

CDR3 coding DNA: TGTGCCAGCTCACCTCCTAGCGGCAGCTCCTACAATGAGCAGTTCTTC. Its translation: CASSPPSGSSYNEQFF. This chain connects TRBV18 to TRBJ2-1; 7 bases line up with TRBD2. This CDR3 has 16 amino acids. V shed 3 bases and J 0 bases; nucleotides not matched to a gene: 5. In germline, CDR1 is KGHSH, CDR2 LQKENI.

V gene TRBV27 combines with J gene TRBJ2-7; 9 bases agree with TRBD1. V lost 5 bases to trimming and J lost 6 bases; unmatched junction nucleotides: 11. From germline, CDR1 is MNHEY and CDR2 SMNVEV (reference sequence). The length of the CDR3 is 15 residues. The CDR3, as DNA: TGTGCCAGCAGTAGCCCCGGGACAGGGATTCGCGAGCAGTACTTC. Residues: CASSSPGTGIREQYF.

The V gene is TRBV2, the J gene TRBJ1-6, with 7 bases fitting TRBD1. With V trimmed by 7 bases and J by 10 bases, 7 bases remained unmatched. CDR1 is SNHLY, CDR2 FYNNEI, per germline. This CDR3 contains 13 residues. In DNA form, the CDR3 reads TGTGCCAGCAACGACAGGGAGTGGTCACCCCTCCACTTT. The encoded protein is CASNDREWSPLHF.

This clone was observed once. The chain combines TRBV11-2 with TRBJ2-7; no clear D. Trimming pared 1 base from V and 0 bases from J, leaving 7 bases between. This CDR3 is built from 14 residues. The germline gives CDR1 SGHAT, CDR2 FQNNGV. This chain's CDR3 is CASSLGAVSYEQYF. The CDR3 DNA reads TGTGCCAGCAGCTTAGGGGCTGTCTCCTACGAGCAGTACTTC. The full variable domain, rest sourced from reference TRBV11-2 and TRBJ2-7, is EAGVAQSPRYKIIEKRQSVAFWCNPISGHATLYWYQQILGQGPKLLIQFQNNGVVDDSQLPKDRFSAERLKGVDSTLKIQPAKLEDSAVYLCASSLGAVSYEQYFGPGTRLTVT.